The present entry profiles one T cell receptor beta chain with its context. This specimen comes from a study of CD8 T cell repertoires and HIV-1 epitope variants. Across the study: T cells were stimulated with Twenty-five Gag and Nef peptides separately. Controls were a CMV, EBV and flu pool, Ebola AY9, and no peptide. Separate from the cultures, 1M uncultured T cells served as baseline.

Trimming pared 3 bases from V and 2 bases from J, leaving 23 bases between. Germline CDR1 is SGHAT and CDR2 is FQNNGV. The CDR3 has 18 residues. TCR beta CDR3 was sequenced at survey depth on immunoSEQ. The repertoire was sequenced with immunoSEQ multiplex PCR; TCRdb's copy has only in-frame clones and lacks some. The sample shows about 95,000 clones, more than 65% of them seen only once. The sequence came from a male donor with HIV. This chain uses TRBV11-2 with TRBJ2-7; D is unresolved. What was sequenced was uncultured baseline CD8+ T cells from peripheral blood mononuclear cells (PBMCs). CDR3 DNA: TGTGCCAGCAGCTTTGACCAGCCTACAAGCTTCTACACCTACGAGCAGTACTTC. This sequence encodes CASSFDQPTSFYTYEQYF.